The text below deals with one TCR beta chain. Its antigen is not identified. Data came from immunoSEQ multiplex PCR; TCRdb stores just in-frame clones and leaves some out. This sample has about 64,000 clones, with approximately 88% found just once. Deletions cut 1 base from V and 0 bases from J, with 6 bases between. The V gene's germline CDR1 is MNHEY and CDR2 SMNVEV (reference sequence). The CDR3 is 14 amino acids. The data were obtained in a study of OX40 agonist ivuxolimab in advanced cancers. Study at large: Three dose-escalation patients had partial responses: one with hepatocellular carcinoma and two with cutaneous melanoma. Points from the study as a whole: Antigen targets of the expanded peripheral T cells went undetermined.

The sequence came from an adult with an advanced solid tumor such as melanoma, head and neck, liver or kidney cancer. The sequences come from CD4+ or CD8+ T cells sorted from blood, collected in a trial of the OX40 agonist ivuxolimab. V usage is TRBV27 and J usage is TRBJ2-5; D ambiguous. The CDR3 region is CASSLWSDQETQYF. The CDR3 region has the DNA TGTGCCAGCAGTTTATGGTCGGACCAAGAGACCCAGTACTTC.